The rows below give T cell receptor beta chains drawn from one sample of a study of control samples from healthy donors and cancer patients. TCRdb keeps only in-frame clones here, not all; method: immunoSEQ multiplex PCR. This table has around 90,000 clones, roughly nine tenths appearing once. The sequencing input was blood. The receptors originated from a man in his thirties or forties in good health. CDR3s include the opening cysteine and the closing phenylalanine or tryptophan. The D gene is left open where the match is weak. The size entry is marked missing in some rows and otherwise reads once, few, many or a size class.

NA	TRBV27	NA	TRBJ1-1	CASSLSSSLNTEAFF	TGTGCCAGCAGTTTATCGAGCAGCCTGAACACTGAAGCTTTCTTT
TRBD1	TRBV5-5	NA	TRBJ2-3	CASSLGTGARMDTQYF	TGTGCCAGCAGCTTGGGGACAGGGGCGCGGATGGATACGCAGTATTTT
NA	TRBV10-1	NA	TRBJ1-1	CASSDGLNAFF	TGCGCCAGCAGTGACGGTTTAAACGCTTTCTTT
NA	TRBV7-2	once	TRBJ1-5	CASSLGPSNQPQHF	TGTGCCAGCAGCTTAGGTCCTAGCAATCAGCCCCAGCATTTT
NA	TRBV30	NA	TRBJ1-3	CAWRQGNTIYF	TGTGCCTGGAGGCAGGGGAACACCATATATTTT
TRBD2	TRBV9	NA	TRBJ2-5	CASSVTSGGAETQYF	TGTGCCAGCAGCGTAACTAGCGGGGGGGCGGAGACCCAGTACTTC
TRBD2	TRBV19	NA	TRBJ2-5	CASSSISGTAQETQYF	TGTGCCAGTAGTAGTATTAGCGGGACCGCCCAAGAGACCCAGTACTTC
NA	TRBV11-3	NA	TRBJ1-1	CASSLVVGGENTEAFF	TGTGCCAGCAGCTTAGTGGTCGGGGGGGAGAACACTGAAGCTTTCTTT
NA	TRBV11-1	NA	TRBJ1-2	CASSLTGIYGYTF	TGTGCCAGCAGCTTAACAGGGATCTATGGCTACACCTTC
TRBD1	TRBV18	NA	TRBJ1-1	CASSPPGQKNTEAFF	TGTGCCAGCTCCCCACCGGGACAGAAGAACACTGAAGCTTTCTTT
NA	TRBV4-1	NA	TRBJ2-7	CASSQVSAANPYEQYF	TGCGCCAGCAGCCAAGTAAGTGCGGCTAATCCCTACGAGCAGTACTTC
NA	TRBV5-1	NA	TRBJ1-1	CASSLEPNTEAFF	TGCGCCAGCAGCTTGGAGCCGAACACTGAAGCTTTCTTT
NA	TRBV27	NA	TRBJ2-4	CASSFGGAYIQYF	TGTGCCAGCAGTTTCGGAGGGGCGTACATTCAGTACTTC
NA	TRBV27	NA	TRBJ1-2	CASGLGAGGYTF	TGTGCCAGCGGCCTCGGGGCGGGCGGCTACACCTTC
TRBD1	TRBV5-1	NA	TRBJ1-1	CASSKQGAEVTEAFF	TGCGCCAGCAGCAAACAGGGGGCAGAGGTCACTGAAGCTTTCTTT
TRBD1	TRBV24-1	NA	TRBJ2-1	CATRGDRGRNEQFF	TGTGCCACCAGAGGGGACAGGGGGCGGAATGAGCAGTTCTTC
TRBD1	TRBV3-1/TRBV3-2	few	TRBJ2-2	CASSQRQDRGFPGELFF	TGTGCCAGCAGCCAGAGGCAGGACAGGGGGTTCCCCGGGGAGCTGTTTTTT
TRBD1	TRBV11-1	NA	TRBJ1-2	CASSPDRANYGYTF	TGTGCCAGCAGCCCGGACAGGGCTAACTATGGCTACACCTTC
NA	TRBV3-1/TRBV3-2	NA	TRBJ2-3	CASSQEGLRADTQYF	TGTGCCAGCAGCCAAGAGGGGCTACGTGCAGATACGCAGTATTTT
TRBD1	TRBV3-1/TRBV3-2	NA	TRBJ2-7	CASSQDDRGYEQYF	TGTGCCAGCAGCCAAGATGACAGGGGTTACGAGCAGTACTTC
NA	TRBV6-5	NA	TRBJ2-2	CASSYSGTGELFF	TGTGCCAGCAGTTACTCGGGCACCGGGGAGCTGTTTTTT
TRBD1	TRBV24-1	NA	TRBJ1-3	CATSGGGQAATGNTIYF	TGTGCCACCAGTGGGGGGGGACAGGCCGCCACTGGAAACACCATATATTTT
TRBD2	TRBV2	NA	TRBJ2-5	CASSLAGGAPSEYF	TGTGCCAGCAGTTTAGCGGGGGGGGCACCCTCGGAGTACTTC
TRBD2	TRBV3-1/TRBV3-2	few	TRBJ2-7	CASTKSGGASNEQYF	TGTGCCAGCACCAAGAGCGGGGGGGCCTCCAACGAGCAGTACTTC
NA	TRBV5-1	NA	TRBJ1-1	CASSLGGPEAFF	TGCGCCAGCAGCTTGGGGGGCCCTGAAGCTTTCTTT
TRBD2	TRBV7-2	NA	TRBJ2-5	CASSPLTSGGETQYF	TGTGCCAGCAGCCCCCTGACTAGCGGGGGTGAGACCCAGTACTTC
NA	TRBV2	NA	TRBJ2-7	CASRLAHSYEQYF	TGTGCCAGCAGACTAGCCCACTCCTACGAGCAGTACTTC
NA	TRBV7-9	once	TRBJ2-3	CASSLEVTLTDTQYF	TGTGCCAGCAGCTTAGAGGTTACCCTCACAGATACGCAGTATTTT
NA	TRBV7-3	NA	TRBJ2-5	CASSLERPEQETQYF	TGTGCCAGCAGCTTAGAAAGGCCAGAGCAAGAGACCCAGTACTTC
NA	TRBV5-6	NA	TRBJ2-1	CASIKGQNEQFF	TGTGCCAGCATCAAAGGACAGAATGAGCAGTTCTTC
NA	TRBV27	NA	TRBJ1-3	CASSLGSASGNTIYF	TGTGCCAGCAGTTTAGGGTCAGCCTCTGGAAACACCATATATTTT
NA	TRBV5-1	NA	TRBJ1-2	CASSLVPGYYGYTF	TGCGCCAGCAGCTTGGTTCCGGGTTACTATGGCTACACCTTC
TRBD1	TRBV7-8	NA	TRBJ1-2	CASSSSTGTGNYGYTF	TGTGCCAGCAGCTCCTCAACCGGGACAGGGAACTATGGCTACACCTTC
TRBD1	TRBV30	NA	TRBJ2-5	CAWSVGTGASETQYF	TGTGCCTGGAGTGTTGGGACAGGGGCGTCGGAGACCCAGTACTTC
NA	TRBV10-3	NA	TRBJ2-7	CAISESGGSYEQYF	TGTGCCATCAGTGAGTCGGGGGGCAGCTACGAGCAGTACTTC
NA	TRBV27	NA	TRBJ2-1	CASSLGWGLDNEQFF	TGTGCCAGCAGTTTGGGTTGGGGTCTGGACAATGAGCAGTTCTTC
TRBD1	TRBV10-3	NA	TRBJ1-6	CAIRTGEHSPLHF	TGTGCCATCAGGACAGGGGAGCACTCACCCCTCCACTTT
NA	TRBV5-1	NA	TRBJ2-2	CASSFRTGAPSGELFF	TGCGCCAGCAGCTTTAGAACGGGGGCCCCGTCCGGGGAGCTGTTTTTT
NA	TRBV7-3	NA	TRBJ2-2	CASSLTVGLNTGELFF	TGTGCCAGCAGCTTAACGGTTGGGCTAAACACCGGGGAGCTGTTTTTT
TRBD1	TRBV7-2	many	TRBJ1-2	CASSPTGTGSTFSNYGYTF	TGTGCCAGCAGCCCTACCGGGACAGGGAGTACATTTTCTAACTATGGCTACACCTTC
NA	TRBV7-6	NA	TRBJ2-3	CASSLAREGGLSTDTQYF	TGTGCCAGCAGCTTAGCGAGAGAGGGGGGGCTCAGCACAGATACGCAGTATTTT
NA	TRBV4-1	NA	TRBJ2-4	CASSQVEGSKNIQYF	TGCGCCAGCAGCCAAGTTGAAGGGAGCAAAAACATTCAGTACTTC
TRBD1	TRBV6-5	NA	TRBJ1-2	CASSYSGTGVGYGYTF	TGTGCCAGCAGTTACTCCGGGACAGGGGTTGGCTATGGCTACACCTTC
TRBD2	TRBV5-1	once	TRBJ2-1	CASSTGTSGGAGNEQFF	TGCGCCAGCAGCACCGGGACTAGCGGGGGGGCCGGAAATGAGCAGTTCTTC
NA	TRBV6-6	NA	TRBJ1-2	CASSYDSGGYTF	TGTGCCAGCAGTTACGATTCTGGGGGCTACACCTTC
TRBD2	TRBV5-1	NA	TRBJ2-1	CASSLAPSGGNEQFF	TGCGCCAGCAGCTTGGCCCCTAGCGGGGGTAATGAGCAGTTCTTC
TRBD1	TRBV5-4	once	TRBJ1-3	CASSEGQGRLGNTIYF	TGTGCCAGCAGCGAGGGACAGGGTCGGCTAGGGAACACCATATATTTT
NA	TRBV2	many	TRBJ1-1	CASSEAGRGNTEAFF	TGTGCCAGCAGTGAAGCCGGTAGGGGAAACACTGAAGCTTTCTTT
TRBD1	TRBV12-3/TRBV12-4	NA	TRBJ1-5	CASSLGQYQPQHF	TGTGCCAGCAGTTTGGGACAGTATCAGCCCCAGCATTTT
NA	TRBV20-1	NA	TRBJ1-5	CSASVTGPGNQPQHF	TGCAGTGCTAGTGTGACAGGCCCAGGGAATCAGCCCCAGCATTTT
TRBD1	TRBV15	NA	TRBJ2-6	CATRERQGTGANVLTF	TGTGCCACCAGAGAAAGACAGGGGACTGGGGCCAACGTCCTGACTTTC
NA	TRBV6-5	NA	TRBJ1-6	CASGPNSPLHF	TGTGCCAGCGGACCTAATTCACCCCTCCACTTT
NA	TRBV18	NA	TRBJ2-7	CASSPPNKHPPGAYEQYF	TGTGCCAGCTCACCACCCAATAAACACCCCCCTGGGGCCTACGAGCAGTACTTC
NA	TRBV6-5	NA	TRBJ1-2	CASSYSVSSGGGYTF	TGTGCCAGCAGTTATTCTGTTAGCTCCGGGGGAGGCTACACCTTC
NA	TRBV12-5	NA	TRBJ1-6	CASGPYREPLHF	TGTGCTAGTGGTCCCTACAGAGAACCCCTCCACTTT
NA	TRBV7-9	many	TRBJ2-3	CASRPHTDTQYF	TGTGCCAGCAGACCGCACACAGATACGCAGTATTTT